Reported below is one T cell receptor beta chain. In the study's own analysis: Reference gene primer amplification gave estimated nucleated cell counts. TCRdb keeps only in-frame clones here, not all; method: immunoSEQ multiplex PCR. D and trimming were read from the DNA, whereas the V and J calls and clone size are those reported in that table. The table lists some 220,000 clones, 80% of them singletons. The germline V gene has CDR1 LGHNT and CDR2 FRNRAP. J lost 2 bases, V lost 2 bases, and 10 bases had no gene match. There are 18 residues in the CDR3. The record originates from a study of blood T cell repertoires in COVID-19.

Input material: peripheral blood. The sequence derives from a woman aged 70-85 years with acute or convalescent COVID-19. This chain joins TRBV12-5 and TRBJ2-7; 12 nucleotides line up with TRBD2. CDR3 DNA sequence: TGTGCTAGTGGTTTGCCCTTCGGGCCTAGCGGGGGGGCCTACGAGCAGTACTTC. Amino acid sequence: CASGLPFGPSGGAYEQYF.